This T cell receptor (beta chain) was documented in a study of radiotherapy plus CTLA-4 blockade in lung cancer. The data were produced by immunoSEQ multiplex PCR, yet TCRdb's version contains in-frame clones alone and is incomplete. The sample carries about 80,000 clones, around 84% recorded once. This clonotype was obtained from a human donor with non-small cell lung cancer who had stable disease on radiotherapy plus ipilimumab. The specimen comprised peripheral blood, sampled from a patient treated with radiotherapy plus ipilimumab.

The CDR3 bases are TGTGCCAGCAGCTTCGCGGGAGCTAACGAGCAGTACTTC. It encodes CASSFAGANEQYF. The V call is TRBV7-9, the J call TRBJ2-7; 7 bases align to TRBD2. Per the germline V gene, CDR1 is SEHNR and CDR2 is FQNEAQ (reference sequence). Losses at the gene ends were 3 bases for V and 5 bases for J; bases not matched to a gene: 4. The CDR3 spans 13 residues.